The entry that follows covers one TCR beta chain sequence. Its target is not known. Relative to the germline gene, one junction end is altered; a read error may explain this. TCRdb called clones again from the PCR reads with MiXCR. The repertoire includes tens of thousands of clones, about 17% of them detected once, and 3% to 4.5% sits in the top ten. The CDR3 loop spans 15 amino acids. CDR1 MDHEN and CDR2 SYDVKM come from the germline V gene. This entry is derived from a study of metastatic and nonmetastatic thyroid tumors. Background on the study: Across blood and tumor or nodule tissue, repertoires from malignant and benign thyroid patients were compared with one another. Findings of the study overall: Compared with benign nodules, malignant thyroid tumors were reported to have significantly higher TCR beta diversity in both blood and tumor.

Nobody among the patients had been given any treatment before thyroid surgery. This chain uses TRBV28 with TRBJ1-2, with D possibly being TRBD1 (6 bases). What was sequenced was blood. The TCR was taken from a female donor with papillary thyroid cancer or a benign thyroid nodule (not recorded which). Some clones in this sample may be carry-over from other donors' samples. The CDR3 is CASSLYRGGDYSYTF. The CDR3 region has the DNA TGTGCCAGCAGTTTATATCGTGGGGGCGACTATAGCTACACCTTC.